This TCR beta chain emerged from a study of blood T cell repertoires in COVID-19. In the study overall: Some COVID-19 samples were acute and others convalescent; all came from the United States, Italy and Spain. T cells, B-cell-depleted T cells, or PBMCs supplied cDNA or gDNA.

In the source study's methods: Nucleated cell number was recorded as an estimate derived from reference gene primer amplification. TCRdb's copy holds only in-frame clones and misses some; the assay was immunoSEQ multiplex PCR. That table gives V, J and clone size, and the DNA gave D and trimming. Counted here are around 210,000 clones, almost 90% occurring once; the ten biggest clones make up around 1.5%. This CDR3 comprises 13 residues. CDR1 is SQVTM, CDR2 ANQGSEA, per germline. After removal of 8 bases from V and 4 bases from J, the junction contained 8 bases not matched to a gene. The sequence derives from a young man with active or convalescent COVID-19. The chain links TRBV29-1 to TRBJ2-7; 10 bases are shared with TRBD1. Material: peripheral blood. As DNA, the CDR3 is TGCAGCATTGCAAGGGGACAGGGGTACGAGCAGTACTTC. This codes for CSIARGQGYEQYF.